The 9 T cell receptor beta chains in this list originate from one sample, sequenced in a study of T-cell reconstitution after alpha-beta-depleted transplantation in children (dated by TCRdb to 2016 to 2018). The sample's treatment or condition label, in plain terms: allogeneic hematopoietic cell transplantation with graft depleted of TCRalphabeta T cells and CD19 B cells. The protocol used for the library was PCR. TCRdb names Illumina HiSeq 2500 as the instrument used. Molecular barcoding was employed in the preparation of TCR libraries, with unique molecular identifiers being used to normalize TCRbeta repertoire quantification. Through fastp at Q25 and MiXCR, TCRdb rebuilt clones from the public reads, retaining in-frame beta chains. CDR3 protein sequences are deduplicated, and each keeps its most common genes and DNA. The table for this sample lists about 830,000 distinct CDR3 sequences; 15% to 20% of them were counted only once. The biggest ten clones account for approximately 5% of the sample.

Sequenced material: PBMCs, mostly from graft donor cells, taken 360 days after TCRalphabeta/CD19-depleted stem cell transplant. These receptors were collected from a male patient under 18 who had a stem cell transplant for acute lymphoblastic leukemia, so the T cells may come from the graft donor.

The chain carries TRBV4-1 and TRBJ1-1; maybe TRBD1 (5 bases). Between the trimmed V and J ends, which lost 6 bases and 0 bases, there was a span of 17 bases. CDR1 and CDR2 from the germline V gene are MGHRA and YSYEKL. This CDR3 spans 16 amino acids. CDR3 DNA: TGCGCCAGCAGGGAGTTCCGGGGGACTATGAACACTGAAGCTTTCTTT. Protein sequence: CASREFRGTMNTEAFF.

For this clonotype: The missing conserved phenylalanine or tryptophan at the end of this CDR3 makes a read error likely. CDR3 loop: CASSWGTGNYGYTY. CDR3 nucleotides: TGCGCCAGCAGCTGGGGGACGGGTAACTATGGCTACACCTAC. The chain couples TRBV5-1 to TRBJ1-2; a weak D match, TRBD1 (5 bases). CDR3 length: 14 residues. V was clipped by 3 bases and J by 1 base, with 10 bases between them. Germline CDR1 is SGHRS and CDR2 is YFSETQ.

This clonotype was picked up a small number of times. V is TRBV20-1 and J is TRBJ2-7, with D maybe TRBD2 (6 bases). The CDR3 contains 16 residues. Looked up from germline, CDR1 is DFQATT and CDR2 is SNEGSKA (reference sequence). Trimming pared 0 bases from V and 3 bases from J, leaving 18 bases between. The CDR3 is CSARDKVAESLYEQYF. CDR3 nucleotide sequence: TGCAGTGCTAGAGATAAAGTAGCGGAGAGTCTCTACGAGCAGTACTTC.

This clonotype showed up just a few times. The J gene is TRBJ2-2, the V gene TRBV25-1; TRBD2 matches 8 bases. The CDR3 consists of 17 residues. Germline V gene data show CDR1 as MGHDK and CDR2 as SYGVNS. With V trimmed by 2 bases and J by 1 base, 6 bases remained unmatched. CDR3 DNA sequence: TGTGCCAGCAGTGAAACGGGACTAGGATGGAACACCGGGGAGCTGTTTTTT. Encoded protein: CASSETGLGWNTGELFF.

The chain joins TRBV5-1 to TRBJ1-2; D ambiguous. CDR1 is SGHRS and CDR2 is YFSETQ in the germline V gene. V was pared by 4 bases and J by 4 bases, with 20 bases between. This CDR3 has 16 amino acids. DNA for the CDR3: TGCGCCAGCAGCCCATCAGGAGGTACTGGTGGCTATGGCTACACCTTC. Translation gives CASSPSGGTGGYGYTF.

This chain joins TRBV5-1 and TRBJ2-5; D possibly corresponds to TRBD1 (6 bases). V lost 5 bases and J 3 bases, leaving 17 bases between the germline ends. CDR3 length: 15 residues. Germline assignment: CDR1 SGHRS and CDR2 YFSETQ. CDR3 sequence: CASSRAGTNEETQYF. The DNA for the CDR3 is TGCGCCAGCAGTAGGGCCGGGACAAACGAAGAGACCCAGTACTTC.

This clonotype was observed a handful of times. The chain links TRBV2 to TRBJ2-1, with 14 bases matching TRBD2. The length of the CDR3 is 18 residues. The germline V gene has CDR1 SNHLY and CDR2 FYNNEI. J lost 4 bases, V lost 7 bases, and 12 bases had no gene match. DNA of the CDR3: TGTGCCAGCATGAGGGGACTAGCGGGAGACGGGGGTTACAATGAGCAGTTCTTC. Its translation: CASMRGLAGDGGYNEQFF.

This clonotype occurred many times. The CDR3 sequence is CSVRGQANQPQHF. The CDR3 nucleotides read TGCAGCGTTCGCGGACAGGCAAATCAGCCCCAGCATTTT. The gene calls are TRBV29-1 and TRBJ1-5; 7 nucleotides line up with TRBD1. The V segment lost 5 bases and the J segment 4 bases; nucleotides outside the gene matches: 5. This CDR3 comprises 13 residues. CDR1 and CDR2 from the germline V gene are SQVTM and ANQGSEA.

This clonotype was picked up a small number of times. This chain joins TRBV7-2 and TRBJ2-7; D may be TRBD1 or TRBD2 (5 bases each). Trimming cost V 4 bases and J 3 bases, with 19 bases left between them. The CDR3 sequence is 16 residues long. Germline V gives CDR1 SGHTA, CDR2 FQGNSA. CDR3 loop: CASSSLDTTRVYEQYF. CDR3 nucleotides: TGTGCCAGCAGCTCCCTGGACACGACGAGGGTCTACGAGCAGTACTTC.